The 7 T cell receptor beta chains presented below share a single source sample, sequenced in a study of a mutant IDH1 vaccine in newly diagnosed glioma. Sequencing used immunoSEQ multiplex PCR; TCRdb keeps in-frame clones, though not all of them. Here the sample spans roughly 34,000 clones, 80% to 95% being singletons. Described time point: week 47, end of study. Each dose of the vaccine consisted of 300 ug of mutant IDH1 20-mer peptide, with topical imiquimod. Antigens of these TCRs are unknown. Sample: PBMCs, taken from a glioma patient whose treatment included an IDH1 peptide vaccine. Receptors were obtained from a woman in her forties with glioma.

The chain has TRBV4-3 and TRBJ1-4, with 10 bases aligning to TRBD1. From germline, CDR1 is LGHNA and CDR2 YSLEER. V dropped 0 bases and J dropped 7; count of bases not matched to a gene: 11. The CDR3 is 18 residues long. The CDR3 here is CASSQDLGQGRRSEKLFF. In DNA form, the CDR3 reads TGCGCCAGCAGCCAAGACCTGGGACAGGGGCGGCGGTCTGAAAAACTGTTTTTT.

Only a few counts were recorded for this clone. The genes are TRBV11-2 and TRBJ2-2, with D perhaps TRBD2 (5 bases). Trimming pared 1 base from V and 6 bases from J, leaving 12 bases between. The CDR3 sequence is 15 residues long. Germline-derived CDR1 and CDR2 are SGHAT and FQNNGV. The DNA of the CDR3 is TGTGCCAGCAGCTTAGTTTCGGGGTTCCCCGGGGAGCTGTTTTTT. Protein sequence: CASSLVSGFPGELFF.

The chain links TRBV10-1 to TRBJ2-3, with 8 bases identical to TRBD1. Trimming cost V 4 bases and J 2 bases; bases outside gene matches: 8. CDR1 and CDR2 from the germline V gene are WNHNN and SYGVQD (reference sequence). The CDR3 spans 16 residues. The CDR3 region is CASSGTRGLITDTQYF. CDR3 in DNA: TGCGCCAGCAGTGGGACCAGGGGGCTCATCACAGATACGCAGTATTTT.

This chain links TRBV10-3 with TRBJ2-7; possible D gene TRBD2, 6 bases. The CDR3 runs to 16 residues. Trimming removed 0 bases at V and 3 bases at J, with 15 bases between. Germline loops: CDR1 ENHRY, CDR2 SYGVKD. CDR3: CAISESKEVGGYEQYF. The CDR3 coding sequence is TGTGCCATCAGTGAGTCGAAGGAGGTGGGGGGCTACGAGCAGTACTTC.

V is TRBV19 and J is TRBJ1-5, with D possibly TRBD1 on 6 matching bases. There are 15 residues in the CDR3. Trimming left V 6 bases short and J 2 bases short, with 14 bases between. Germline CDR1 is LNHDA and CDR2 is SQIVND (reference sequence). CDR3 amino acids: CASSRTATGNQPQHF. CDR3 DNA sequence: TGTGCCAGTAGCAGGACAGCGACAGGCAATCAGCCCCAGCATTTT.

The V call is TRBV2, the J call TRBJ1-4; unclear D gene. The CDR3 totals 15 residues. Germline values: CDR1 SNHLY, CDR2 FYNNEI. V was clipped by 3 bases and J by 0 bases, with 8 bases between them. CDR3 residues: CASSDPTATNEKLFF. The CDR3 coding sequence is TGTGCCAGCAGTGACCCCACGGCAACTAATGAAAAACTGTTTTTT.

The CDR3 loop is CSVTGAAGSSYNEQFF. As DNA, the CDR3 is TGCAGCGTTACAGGGGCGGCGGGATCTTCCTACAATGAGCAGTTCTTC. The chain couples TRBV29-1 to TRBJ2-1, with D possibly matching TRBD1 (7 bases). The CDR3 contains 16 residues. Trimming cost V 5 bases and J 1 base, with 18 bases left between them. Germline lookup yields CDR1 SQVTM and CDR2 ANQGSEA.